These 14 T cell receptor beta chains share one sample of origin, sequenced in a study of shared T cell receptors in the human thymus (dated by TCRdb to the early 2020s). Library prep was done by the immunoSEQ multiplex PCR assay. TCRdb obtained this table from immuneACCESS and retained in-frame rearrangements with V and J assigned. These tables miss some clones; where compared with another copy, unresolved V genes account for less than half of the shortfall, and the remainder is unexplained. The table for this sample lists some 720,000 clones; more than 75% of them were counted only once. The ten largest clones add up to about 0.01% of the sample. These data also formed part of another study, on human thymus T cells.

Sequenced material: thymocytes. These TCRs come from a boy under two years old with a congenital heart defect. Donor details come from another sample of the same person, matched by shared clones.

The rearrangement links TRBV30 to TRBJ2-3; tentatively, D is TRBD2 (6 bases). This CDR3 region has 18 residues. Per germline, CDR1 GTSNPN and CDR2 SVGIG (reference sequence). V was cut by 1 base and J by 5 bases, with 25 bases left in between. CDR3 residues: CAWSARPGTFRIQDTQYF. The CDR3 nucleotides are TGTGCCTGGAGTGCCCGACCCGGGACTTTCCGGATTCAAGATACGCAGTATTTT. Full variable domain (rest looked up from reference TRBV30 and TRBJ2-3): SQTIHQWPATLVQPVGSPLSLECTVEGTSNPNLYWYRQAAGRGLQLLFYSVGIGQISSEVPQNLSASRPQDRQFILSSKKLLLSDSGFYLCAWSARPGTFRIQDTQYFGPGTRLTVL.

The count of this clone is one. The V gene is TRBV6-1, the J gene TRBJ1-3; tentative D call: TRBD1 (6 bases). The CDR3 is 14 residues long. Trimming left V 1 base short and J 4 bases short, with 8 bases between. Germline V gene lookup returns CDR1 MNHNS and CDR2 SASEGT. CDR3 loop: CASSEGGTGNTIYF. CDR3 nucleotides: TGTGCCAGCAGTGAAGGAGGGACAGGAAACACCATATATTTT.

The chain employs TRBV11-2 and TRBJ2-1; TRBD1 agrees at 7 bases. The CDR3 covers 16 residues. Germline CDR1 and CDR2: SGHAT and FQNNGV. Losses at the gene ends were 5 bases for V and 7 bases for J; bases not matched to a gene: 14. This CDR3 is CASSALRDRGPNEQFF. DNA of the CDR3: TGTGCCAGCAGCGCCCTCCGGGACAGAGGCCCAAATGAGCAGTTCTTC.

V is TRBV25-1 and J is TRBJ2-3; D ambiguous. This CDR3 spans 14 amino acids. V gave up 6 bases and J gave up 0 bases, with 10 bases separating them. Germline V gene lookup returns CDR1 MGHDK and CDR2 SYGVNS. The CDR3, as DNA: TGTGCCAGCAGACATTCCGCTAGCACAGATACGCAGTATTTT. Its translation is CASRHSASTDTQYF.

This rearrangement joins TRBV7-2 to TRBJ2-5, with a weak D call TRBD2 (6 bases). Germline CDR1 reads SGHTA; CDR2 reads FQGNSA. There are 14 residues in the CDR3. V was shortened by 6 bases and J by 2 bases, with 13 bases between the two germline ends. CDR3 sequence: CASSFRREQETQYF. CDR3 sequence (DNA): TGTGCCAGCAGTTTCCGGAGGGAGCAAGAGACCCAGTACTTC.

The gene calls are TRBV27 and TRBJ2-7; TRBD2 aligns across 9 bases. The CDR3 runs to 14 residues. V was clipped by 8 bases and J by 2 bases; unmatched bases: 7. Germline CDR1 is MNHEY and CDR2 is SMNVEV (reference sequence). The CDR3 reads CASSAGGPTYEQYF. Here the CDR3 DNA reads TGTGCCAGCTCGGCGGGAGGGCCAACCTACGAGCAGTACTTC.

The rearrangement links TRBV6-1 to TRBJ2-7; no clear D. The CDR3 spans 12 residues. Germline loops: CDR1 MNHNS, CDR2 SASEGT. Trimming took 3 bases from V and 6 from J, leaving 9 bases between them. For the CDR3, the DNA is TGTGCCAGCAGTGAGCTGGTCGGCGAGCAGTACTTC. Protein product: CASSELVGEQYF.

This clone was seen a single time. The V call is TRBV5-1, the J call TRBJ2-5; TRBD2 matches 9 bases. V lost 6 bases, J lost 4 bases, and 16 bases stayed unmatched. The CDR3 runs 17 residues. The germline gives CDR1 SGHRS, CDR2 YFSETQ. CDR3 bases: TGCGCCAGCACCGTTGGGATGGCGGGAGGGCTTACAGAGACCCAGTACTTC. This encodes CASTVGMAGGLTETQYF.

The V call is TRBV10-2, the J call TRBJ1-2; 8 bases line up with TRBD1. This CDR3 comprises 19 residues. V shed 2 bases, J shed 4 bases, and the junction held 18 bases outside the gene matches. Germline loops: CDR1 WSHSY, CDR2 SAAADI. CDR3 bases: TGCGCCAGCAGTGAGGCCAACCGGGACAGGAGAATCTCCCTCTATGGCTACACCTTC. Its translation: CASSEANRDRRISLYGYTF.

The chain joins TRBV19 to TRBJ2-1, with 14 bases identical to TRBD2. Looked up from germline, CDR1 is LNHDA and CDR2 is SQIVND (reference sequence). This CDR3 comprises 16 residues. V was pared by 3 bases and J by 9 bases, with 7 bases of the junction left unmatched. The CDR3 is CASSIGLAGGISEQFF. The CDR3, as DNA: TGTGCCAGTAGTATCGGACTAGCGGGAGGCATAAGTGAGCAGTTCTTC.

The CDR3 region has the DNA TGCGCCAGCACTCTTGGTGAGGTCTCCTACGAGCAGTACTTC. Translation: CASTLGEVSYEQYF. V usage is TRBV5-1 and J usage is TRBJ2-7; no definite D call. V lost 6 bases and J 0 bases, leaving 13 bases between the germline ends. The CDR3 contains 14 residues. CDR1 is SGHRS and CDR2 is YFSETQ in the germline V gene.

This chain joins TRBV6-5 and TRBJ1-1, with TRBD1 identical over 7 bases. V shed 6 bases, J shed 3 bases, and the junction held 4 bases outside the gene matches. CDR1 and CDR2 (germline): MNHEY, SVGAGI. The CDR3 runs to 13 residues. CDR3 in DNA: TGTGCCAGCAGCCCACAGGGGCACACTGAAGCTTTCTTT. Amino acids: CASSPQGHTEAFF.

The chain couples TRBV15 to TRBJ1-2, with D hard to call. V lost 1 base and J lost 4, with 10 bases in between. The length of the CDR3 is 14 residues. Germline values: CDR1 LNHNV, CDR2 YYDKDF (reference sequence). The DNA for the CDR3 is TGTGCCACCAGCAGAGCCACGGCGGGCTATGGCTACACCTTC. It yields the protein CATSRATAGYGYTF. The whole variable domain, filled in from reference TRBV15 and TRBJ1-2, reads DAMVIQNPRYQVTQFGKPVTLSCSQTLNHNVMYWYQQKSSQAPKLLFHYYDKDFNNEADTPDNFQSRRPNTSFCFLDIRSPGLGDTAMYLCATSRATAGYGYTFGSGTRLTVV.

This rearrangement joins TRBV4-2 to TRBJ2-5; D perhaps matches TRBD1 (6 bases). V shed 1 base and J shed 5 bases, with 14 bases lying between them. Germline V lookup: CDR1 LGHNA, CDR2 YNFKEQ. The CDR3 extends over 15 amino acids. The CDR3 coding sequence is TGTGCCAGCAGCCAAGTTGGCAGGGGCGGTGAGACCCAGTACTTC. Residues: CASSQVGRGGETQYF.